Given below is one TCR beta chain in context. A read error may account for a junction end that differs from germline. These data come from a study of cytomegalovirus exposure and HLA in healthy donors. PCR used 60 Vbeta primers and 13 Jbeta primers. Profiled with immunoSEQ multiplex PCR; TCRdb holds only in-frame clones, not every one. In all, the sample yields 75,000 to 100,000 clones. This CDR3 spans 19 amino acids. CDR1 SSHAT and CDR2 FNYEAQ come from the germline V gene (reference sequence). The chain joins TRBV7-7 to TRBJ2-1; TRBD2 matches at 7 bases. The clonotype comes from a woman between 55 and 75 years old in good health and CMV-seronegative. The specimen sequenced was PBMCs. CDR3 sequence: CASSLSYGVGGSSYNEQFF. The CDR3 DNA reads TGTGCTAGCAGCTTATCATACGGGGTGGGCGGGAGCTCCTACAATGAGCAGTTCTTC. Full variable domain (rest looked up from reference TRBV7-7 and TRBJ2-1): GAGVSQSPRYKVTKRGQDVTLRCDPISSHATLYWYQQALGQGPEFLTYFNYEAQPDKSGLPSDRFSAERPEGSISTLTIQRTEQRDSAMYRCASSLSYGVGGSSYNEQFFGPGTRLTVL.